This TCR beta chain was observed in a study of CD8 T cells in ankylosing spondylitis. Findings and caveats of the study: Earlier studies detected some motif variants in reactive arthritis synovial fluid and blood. Several highly homologous variants formed a TCR beta motif that appeared characteristic of ankylosing spondylitis blood. Reportedly, significant enrichment of disease-linked clones occurred in matched ankylosing spondylitis synovial fluid. In peripheral blood, disease-linked CD8+ clones occurred at relatively low frequencies.

CDR1 and CDR2 (germline): DFQATT, SNEGSKA (reference sequence). V was cut by 6 bases and J by 3 bases, with 14 bases left in between. This CDR3 region has 13 residues. In making TCR beta libraries, quantitative 5'-RACE with molecular barcodes was used. One entry per CDR3 protein, called by TCRdb with MiXCR from the 5' RACE reads. The sample contains 750,000 to 850,000 distinct CDR3 sequences, roughly 12% of which appear only once. This clonotype was counted between two and nine times. Its target is not known. Sequencing was carried out using blood, either unsorted or a sorted T cell fraction (not recorded which). The sequence was obtained from a male donor with ankylosing spondylitis. The chain combines TRBV20-1 with TRBJ1-1; a possible D gene is TRBD1 (5 bases). Here the CDR3 reads CSAAWTPHTEAFF. The CDR3 DNA follows: TGCAGTGCGGCATGGACACCCCACACTGAAGCTTTCTTT.